This T cell receptor (beta chain) was recorded in a study of radiation and T cells in renal cell carcinoma. The time point: blood 2 weeks post-SBRT. Treatment defined: 15 Gy SBRT to primary tumor, nephrectomy 4 weeks later. Only in-frame clones appear in the TCRdb table, and some are missing; sequencing was by immunoSEQ multiplex PCR. The repertoire holds around 75,000 clones, about four fifths seen once, with roughly 6.3% in the top ten. The CDR3 spans 15 residues. Trimming at V came to 5 bases and at J to 3 bases, leaving 4 bases not matched to a gene. From germline, CDR1 is LNHDA and CDR2 SQIVND (reference sequence).

Sequenced here: blood, sampled from a patient whose treatment included radiotherapy and nephrectomy. This TCR was sampled from a man aged 55 to 70 with renal cell carcinoma. The rearrangement uses TRBV19 and TRBJ2-2; 9 bases fit TRBD2. The CDR3 loop reads CASSPRTSDTGELFF. The CDR3 DNA follows: TGTGCCAGTAGTCCTCGGACTAGCGACACCGGGGAGCTGTTTTTT.